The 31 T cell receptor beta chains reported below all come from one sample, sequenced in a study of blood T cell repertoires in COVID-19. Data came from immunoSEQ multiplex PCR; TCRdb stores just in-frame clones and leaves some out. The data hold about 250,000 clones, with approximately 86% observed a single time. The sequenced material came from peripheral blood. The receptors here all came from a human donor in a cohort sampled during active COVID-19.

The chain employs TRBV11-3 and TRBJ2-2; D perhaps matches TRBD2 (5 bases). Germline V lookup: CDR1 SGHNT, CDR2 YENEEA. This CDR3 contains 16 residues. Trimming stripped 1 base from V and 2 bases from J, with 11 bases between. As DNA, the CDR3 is TGTGCCAGCAGCTTAGCTATAGGGAGAAACACCGGGGAGCTGTTTTTT. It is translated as CASSLAIGRNTGELFF.

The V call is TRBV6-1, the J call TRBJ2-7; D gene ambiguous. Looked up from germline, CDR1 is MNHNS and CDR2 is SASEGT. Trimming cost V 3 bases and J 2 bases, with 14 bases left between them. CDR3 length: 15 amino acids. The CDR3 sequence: CASSEVYGRTYEQYF. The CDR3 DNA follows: TGTGCCAGCAGTGAGGTTTATGGCCGAACCTACGAGCAGTACTTC.

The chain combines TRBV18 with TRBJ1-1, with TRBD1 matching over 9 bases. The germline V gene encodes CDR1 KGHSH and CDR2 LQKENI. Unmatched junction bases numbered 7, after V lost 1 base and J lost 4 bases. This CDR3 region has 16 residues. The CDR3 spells CASSPQEQGASTEAFF. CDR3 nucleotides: TGTGCCAGCTCACCACAGGAACAGGGGGCCTCCACTGAAGCTTTCTTT.

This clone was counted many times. The CDR3 nucleotides are TGTGCCAGCAGCACCCTACAGGGTTATAGCAATCAGCCCCAGCATTTT. Its protein product is CASSTLQGYSNQPQHF. The chain uses TRBV7-8 and TRBJ1-5; TRBD1 is a possible D gene (6 bases). Germline V gene sequence: CDR1 SGHVS, CDR2 FQNEAQ. Trimming shortened V by 5 bases and J by 0 bases, and 14 bases separated the two germline ends. The CDR3 runs to 16 residues. Full variable domain (remainder filled in from reference TRBV7-8 and TRBJ1-5): GAGVSQSPRYKVAKRGQDVALRCDPISGHVSLFWYQQALGQGPEFLTYFQNEAQLDKSGLPSDRFFAERPEGSVSTLKIQRTQQEDSAVYLCASSTLQGYSNQPQHFGDGTRLSIL.

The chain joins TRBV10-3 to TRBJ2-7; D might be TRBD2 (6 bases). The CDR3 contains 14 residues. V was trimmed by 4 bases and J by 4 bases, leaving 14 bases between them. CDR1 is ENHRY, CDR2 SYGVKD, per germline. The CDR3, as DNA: TGTGCCATCAGTGCATCCGGGAGCGATTACGAGCAGTACTTC. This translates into CAISASGSDYEQYF.

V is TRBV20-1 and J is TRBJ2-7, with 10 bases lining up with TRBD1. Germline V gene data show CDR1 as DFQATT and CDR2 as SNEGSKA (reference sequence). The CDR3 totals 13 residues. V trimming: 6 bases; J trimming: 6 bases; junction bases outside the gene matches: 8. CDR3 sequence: CSASGGQGFEQYF. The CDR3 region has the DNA TGCAGTGCCAGTGGGGGACAGGGGTTCGAGCAGTACTTC.

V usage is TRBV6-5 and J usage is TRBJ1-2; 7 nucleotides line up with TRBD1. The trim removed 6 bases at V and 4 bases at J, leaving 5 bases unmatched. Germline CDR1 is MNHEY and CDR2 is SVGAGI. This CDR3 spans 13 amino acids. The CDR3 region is CASREWTGYGYTF. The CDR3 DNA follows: TGTGCCAGCAGGGAGTGGACAGGCTATGGCTACACCTTC.

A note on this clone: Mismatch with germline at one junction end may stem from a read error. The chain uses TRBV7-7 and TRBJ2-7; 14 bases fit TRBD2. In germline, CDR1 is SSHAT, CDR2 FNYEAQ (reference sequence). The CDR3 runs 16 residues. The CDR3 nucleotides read TGTGCTAGCAGCCCAGTGGGGACTAGCGGGAGCTACGAGCAGTACTTC. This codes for CASSPVGTSGSYEQYF.

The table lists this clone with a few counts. The CDR3 DNA is TGTGCCAGCAGTTTACAGCGGCACAATGAGCAGTTCTTC. It encodes CASSLQRHNEQFF. The chain employs TRBV28 and TRBJ2-1; tentatively, D is TRBD2 (5 bases). Germline V gene sequence: CDR1 MDHEN, CDR2 SYDVKM. With 2 bases removed from V and 5 bases from J, the gap between germline ends came to 7 bases. This CDR3 comprises 13 residues.

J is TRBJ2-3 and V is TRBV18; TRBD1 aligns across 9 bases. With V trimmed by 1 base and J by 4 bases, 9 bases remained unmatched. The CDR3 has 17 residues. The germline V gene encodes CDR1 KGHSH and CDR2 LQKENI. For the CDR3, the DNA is TGTGCCAGCTCACCACGGGAATGGACAGGGGCAGCAGATACGCAGTATTTT. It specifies CASSPREWTGAADTQYF.

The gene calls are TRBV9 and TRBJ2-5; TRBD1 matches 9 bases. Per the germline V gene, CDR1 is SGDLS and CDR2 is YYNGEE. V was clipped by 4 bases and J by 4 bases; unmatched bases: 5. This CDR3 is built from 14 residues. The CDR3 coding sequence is TGTGCCAGCAGCTCACACAGGGGGCGAGAGACCCAGTACTTC. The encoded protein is CASSSHRGRETQYF. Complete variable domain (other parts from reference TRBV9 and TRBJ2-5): DSGVTQTPKHLITATGQRVTLRCSPRSGDLSVYWYQQSLDQGLQFLIQYYNGEERAKGNILERFSAQQFPDLHSELNLSSLELGDSALYFCASSSHRGRETQYFGPGTRLLVL.

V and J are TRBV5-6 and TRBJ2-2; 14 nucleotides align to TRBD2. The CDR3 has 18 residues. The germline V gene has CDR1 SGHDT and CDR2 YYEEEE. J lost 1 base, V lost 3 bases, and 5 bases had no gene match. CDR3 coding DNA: TGTGCCAGCAGCTCTCCCGGGACTAGCGGGAGGAACACCGGGGAGCTGTTTTTT. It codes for CASSSPGTSGRNTGELFF. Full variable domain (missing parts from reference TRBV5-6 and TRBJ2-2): DAGVTQSPTHLIKTRGQQVTLRCSPKSGHDTVSWYQQALGQGPQFIFQYYEEEERQRGNFPDRFSGHQFPNYSSELNVNALLLGDSALYLCASSSPGTSGRNTGELFFGEGSRLTVL.

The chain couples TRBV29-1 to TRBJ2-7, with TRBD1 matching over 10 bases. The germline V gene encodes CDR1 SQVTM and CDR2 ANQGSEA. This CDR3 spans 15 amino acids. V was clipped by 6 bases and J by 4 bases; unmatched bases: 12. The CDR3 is CSVSLGGDRGYEQYF. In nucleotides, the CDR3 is TGCAGCGTCTCCCTAGGGGGGGACAGGGGATACGAGCAGTACTTC.

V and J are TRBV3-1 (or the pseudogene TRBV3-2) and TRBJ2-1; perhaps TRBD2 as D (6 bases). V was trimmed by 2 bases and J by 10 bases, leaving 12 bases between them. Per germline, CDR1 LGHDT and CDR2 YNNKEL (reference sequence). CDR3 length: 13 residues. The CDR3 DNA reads TGTGCCAGCAGCCAACTCGGGACTCCCGAGCAGTTCTTC. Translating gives CASSQLGTPEQFF.

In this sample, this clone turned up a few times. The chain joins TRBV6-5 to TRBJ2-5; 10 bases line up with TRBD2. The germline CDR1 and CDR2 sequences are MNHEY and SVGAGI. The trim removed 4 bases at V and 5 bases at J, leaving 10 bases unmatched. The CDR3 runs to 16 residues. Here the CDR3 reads CASSSGTSVGSETQYF. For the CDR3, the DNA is TGTGCCAGCAGTTCCGGGACTAGCGTGGGGTCGGAGACCCAGTACTTC.

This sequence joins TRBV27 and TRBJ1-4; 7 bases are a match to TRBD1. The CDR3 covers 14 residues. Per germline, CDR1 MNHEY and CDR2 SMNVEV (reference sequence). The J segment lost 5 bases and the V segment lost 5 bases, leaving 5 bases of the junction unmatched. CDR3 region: CASSGGGQNEKLFF. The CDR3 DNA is TGTGCCAGCAGTGGAGGGGGCCAGAATGAAAAACTGTTTTTT.

The CDR3 loop is CASSSDRDYEQYF. CDR3 DNA sequence: TGCGCCAGCAGTTCGGACAGGGACTACGAGCAGTACTTC. The chain has TRBV5-1 and TRBJ2-7; 8 bases agree with TRBD1. V was pared by 5 bases and J by 3 bases, with 4 bases of the junction left unmatched. The CDR3 is 13 amino acids. Germline V gene data show CDR1 as SGHRS and CDR2 as YFSETQ.

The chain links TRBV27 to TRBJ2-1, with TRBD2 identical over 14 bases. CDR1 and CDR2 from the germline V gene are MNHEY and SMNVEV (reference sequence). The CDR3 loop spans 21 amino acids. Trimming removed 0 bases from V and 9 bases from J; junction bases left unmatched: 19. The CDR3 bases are TGTGCCAGCAGTTTATCCCTCGCTCGGGTTGGGACTAGCGGGAGAGTAGGTGAGCAGTTCTTC. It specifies CASSLSLARVGTSGRVGEQFF.

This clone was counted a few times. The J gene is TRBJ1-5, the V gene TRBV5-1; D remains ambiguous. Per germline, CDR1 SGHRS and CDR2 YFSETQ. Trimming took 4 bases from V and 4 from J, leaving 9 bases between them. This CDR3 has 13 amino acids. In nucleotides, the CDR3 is TGCGCCAGCAGCCCAAGCCCTAATCAGCCCCAGCATTTT. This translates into CASSPSPNQPQHF.

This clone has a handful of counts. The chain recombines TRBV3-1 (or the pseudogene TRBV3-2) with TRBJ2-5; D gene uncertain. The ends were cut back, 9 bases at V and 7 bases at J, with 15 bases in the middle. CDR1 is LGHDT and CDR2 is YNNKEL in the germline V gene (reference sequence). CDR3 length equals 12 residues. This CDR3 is CASGLLTGTQYF. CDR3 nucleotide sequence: TGTGCCAGTGGCCTACTAACGGGGACCCAGTACTTC.

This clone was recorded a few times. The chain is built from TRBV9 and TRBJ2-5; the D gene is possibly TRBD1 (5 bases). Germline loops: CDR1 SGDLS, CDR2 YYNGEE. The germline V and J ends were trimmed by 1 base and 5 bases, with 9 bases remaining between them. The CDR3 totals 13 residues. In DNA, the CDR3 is TGTGCCAGCAGCGTACAGGGATCGGAGACCCAGTACTTC. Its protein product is CASSVQGSETQYF. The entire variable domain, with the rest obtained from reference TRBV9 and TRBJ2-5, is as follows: DSGVTQTPKHLITATGQRVTLRCSPRSGDLSVYWYQQSLDQGLQFLIQYYNGEERAKGNILERFSAQQFPDLHSELNLSSLELGDSALYFCASSVQGSETQYFGPGTRLLVL.

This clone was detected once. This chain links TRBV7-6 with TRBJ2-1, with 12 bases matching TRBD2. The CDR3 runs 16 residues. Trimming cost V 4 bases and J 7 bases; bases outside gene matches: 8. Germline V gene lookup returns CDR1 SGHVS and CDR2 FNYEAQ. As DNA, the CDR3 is TGTGCCAGCAGCTCGAGACTAGCGGGAGCTGCGAATGAGCAGTTCTTC. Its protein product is CASSSRLAGAANEQFF.

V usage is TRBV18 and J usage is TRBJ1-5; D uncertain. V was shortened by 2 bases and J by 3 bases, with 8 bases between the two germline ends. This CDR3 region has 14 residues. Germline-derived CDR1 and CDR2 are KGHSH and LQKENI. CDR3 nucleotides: TGTGCCAGCTCACCAGGGAGATTCAATCAGCCCCAGCATTTT. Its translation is CASSPGRFNQPQHF. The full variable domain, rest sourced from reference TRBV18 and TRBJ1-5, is NAGVMQNPRHLVRRRGQEARLRCSPMKGHSHVYWYRQLPEEGLKFMVYLQKENIIDESGMPKERFSAEFPKEGPSILRIQQVVRGDSAAYFCASSPGRFNQPQHFGDGTRLSIL.

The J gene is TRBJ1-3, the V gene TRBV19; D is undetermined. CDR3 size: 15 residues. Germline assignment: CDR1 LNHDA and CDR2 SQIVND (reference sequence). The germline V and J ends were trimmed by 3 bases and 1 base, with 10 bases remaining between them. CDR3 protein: CASSMDRHSGNTIYF. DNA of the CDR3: TGTGCCAGTAGTATGGATCGACATTCTGGAAACACCATATATTTT.

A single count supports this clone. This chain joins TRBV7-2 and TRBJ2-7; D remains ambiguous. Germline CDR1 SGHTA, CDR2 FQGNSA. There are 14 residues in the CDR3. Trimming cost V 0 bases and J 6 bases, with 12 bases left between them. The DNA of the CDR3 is TGTGCCAGCAGCTTAGCAGCAGTCCTAGGCGAGCAGTACTTC. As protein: CASSLAAVLGEQYF. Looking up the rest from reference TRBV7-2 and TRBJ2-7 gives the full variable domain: GAGVSQSPSNKVTEKGKDVELRCDPISGHTALYWYRQSLGQGLEFLIYFQGNSAPDKSGLPSDRFSAERTGGSVSTLTIQRTQQEDSAVYLCASSLAAVLGEQYFGPGTRLTVT.

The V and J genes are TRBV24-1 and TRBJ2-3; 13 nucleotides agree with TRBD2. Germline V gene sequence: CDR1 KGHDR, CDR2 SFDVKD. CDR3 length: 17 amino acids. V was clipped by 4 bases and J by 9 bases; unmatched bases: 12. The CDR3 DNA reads TGTGCCACCAGTGACCTCGGACTAGCGGGAGCACAATCGACGCAGTATTTT. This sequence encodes CATSDLGLAGAQSTQYF.

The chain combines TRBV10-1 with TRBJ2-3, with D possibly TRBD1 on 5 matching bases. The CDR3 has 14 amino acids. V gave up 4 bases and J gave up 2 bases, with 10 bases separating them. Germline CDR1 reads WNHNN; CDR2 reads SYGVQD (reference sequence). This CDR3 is CASSVTAFTDTQYF. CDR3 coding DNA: TGCGCCAGCAGTGTGACAGCGTTCACAGATACGCAGTATTTT.

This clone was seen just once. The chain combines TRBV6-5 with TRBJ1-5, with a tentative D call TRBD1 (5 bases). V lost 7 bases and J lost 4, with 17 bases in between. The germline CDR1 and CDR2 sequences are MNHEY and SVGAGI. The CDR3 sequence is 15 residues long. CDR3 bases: TGTGCCAGCAAGTTAAAGGACAATTCGAATCAGCCCCAGCATTTT. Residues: CASKLKDNSNQPQHF.

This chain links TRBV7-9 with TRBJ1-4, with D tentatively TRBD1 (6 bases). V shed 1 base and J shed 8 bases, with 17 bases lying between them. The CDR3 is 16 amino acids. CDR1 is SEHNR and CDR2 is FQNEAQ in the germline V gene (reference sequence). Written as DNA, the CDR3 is TGTGCCAGCAGCTTAGACGTATCAGGGGTAGGAGAAAAACTGTTTTTT. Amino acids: CASSLDVSGVGEKLFF.

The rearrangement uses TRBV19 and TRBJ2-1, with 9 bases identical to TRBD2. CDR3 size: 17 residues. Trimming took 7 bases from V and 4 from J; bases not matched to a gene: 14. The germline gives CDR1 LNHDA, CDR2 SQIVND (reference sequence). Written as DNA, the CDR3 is TGTGCCAGTATAGCGGGCGGGGGGGGACAGACATACAATGAGCAGTTCTTC. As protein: CASIAGGGGQTYNEQFF.

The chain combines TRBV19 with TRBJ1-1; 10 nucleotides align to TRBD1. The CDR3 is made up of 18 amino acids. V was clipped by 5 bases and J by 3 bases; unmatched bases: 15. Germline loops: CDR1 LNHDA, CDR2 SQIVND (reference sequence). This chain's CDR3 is CASSYRMKGQGRHTEAFF. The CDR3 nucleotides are TGTGCCAGTAGTTATCGGATGAAGGGACAGGGGAGACACACTGAAGCTTTCTTT.